This T cell receptor beta chain was sequenced for a study of blood T cell repertoires in COVID-19. Germline values: CDR1 MNHEY, CDR2 SMNVEV (reference sequence). The CDR3 sequence is 15 residues long. The ends lost 5 bases at V and 2 bases at J; junction bases unmatched: 6. Assay: immunoSEQ multiplex PCR; the TCRdb copy retains only in-frame clones and omits some. Of roughly 160,000 clones listed, approximately 81% were seen once; the top ten hold 15% to 20%. The chain has TRBV27 and TRBJ1-5; the match to TRBD1 covers 7 bases. This receptor was identified in a man between 60 and 70 years old who had recovered from COVID-19. Input material: PBMCs or T cells enriched from blood (not recorded which). CDR3 sequence reads: CASSLQGSGNQPQHF. In nucleotides, the CDR3 is TGTGCCAGCAGTCTACAGGGGAGTGGCAATCAGCCCCAGCATTTT.